This T cell receptor (beta chain) was captured in a study of regulatory T cells in long-lasting Graves disease. Library construction for TCR beta used iRepertoire HTBI primers and Arm-PCR of CDR3 regions. TCRdb re-called the multiplex PCR reads through MiXCR, storing one row per CDR3 protein. Here the sample spans some 400,000 distinct CDR3 sequences, about 15% being singletons. The time point was: newly diagnosed GD, antithyroid drugs for less than 3 months. Construction of the TCR library relied on RNA isolated from PBMCs. Overall study results and limits: Owing to a sample size that was small, accuracy may have been reduced.

This clonotype was seen many times. The target antigen is unknown. This CDR3 region has 14 residues. V lost 7 bases, J lost 1 base, and 13 bases lay in between. Another study also made use of these data, one on T cells in Graves' hyperthyroidism and ophthalmopathy.

The clonotype originates from a woman in her twenties or thirties with Graves disease. The chain joins TRBV12-3 or TRBV12-4 to TRBJ1-1; TRBD1 might be the D (5 bases). This sample comprised peripheral blood mononuclear cells (PBMCs), obtained at new diagnosis, from a patient treated with antithyroid drugs. The CDR3 reads CASTLGRKNTEAFF. The CDR3 DNA sequence: TGTGCCAGCACGTTGGGGCGGAAGAACACTGAAGCTTTCTTT.